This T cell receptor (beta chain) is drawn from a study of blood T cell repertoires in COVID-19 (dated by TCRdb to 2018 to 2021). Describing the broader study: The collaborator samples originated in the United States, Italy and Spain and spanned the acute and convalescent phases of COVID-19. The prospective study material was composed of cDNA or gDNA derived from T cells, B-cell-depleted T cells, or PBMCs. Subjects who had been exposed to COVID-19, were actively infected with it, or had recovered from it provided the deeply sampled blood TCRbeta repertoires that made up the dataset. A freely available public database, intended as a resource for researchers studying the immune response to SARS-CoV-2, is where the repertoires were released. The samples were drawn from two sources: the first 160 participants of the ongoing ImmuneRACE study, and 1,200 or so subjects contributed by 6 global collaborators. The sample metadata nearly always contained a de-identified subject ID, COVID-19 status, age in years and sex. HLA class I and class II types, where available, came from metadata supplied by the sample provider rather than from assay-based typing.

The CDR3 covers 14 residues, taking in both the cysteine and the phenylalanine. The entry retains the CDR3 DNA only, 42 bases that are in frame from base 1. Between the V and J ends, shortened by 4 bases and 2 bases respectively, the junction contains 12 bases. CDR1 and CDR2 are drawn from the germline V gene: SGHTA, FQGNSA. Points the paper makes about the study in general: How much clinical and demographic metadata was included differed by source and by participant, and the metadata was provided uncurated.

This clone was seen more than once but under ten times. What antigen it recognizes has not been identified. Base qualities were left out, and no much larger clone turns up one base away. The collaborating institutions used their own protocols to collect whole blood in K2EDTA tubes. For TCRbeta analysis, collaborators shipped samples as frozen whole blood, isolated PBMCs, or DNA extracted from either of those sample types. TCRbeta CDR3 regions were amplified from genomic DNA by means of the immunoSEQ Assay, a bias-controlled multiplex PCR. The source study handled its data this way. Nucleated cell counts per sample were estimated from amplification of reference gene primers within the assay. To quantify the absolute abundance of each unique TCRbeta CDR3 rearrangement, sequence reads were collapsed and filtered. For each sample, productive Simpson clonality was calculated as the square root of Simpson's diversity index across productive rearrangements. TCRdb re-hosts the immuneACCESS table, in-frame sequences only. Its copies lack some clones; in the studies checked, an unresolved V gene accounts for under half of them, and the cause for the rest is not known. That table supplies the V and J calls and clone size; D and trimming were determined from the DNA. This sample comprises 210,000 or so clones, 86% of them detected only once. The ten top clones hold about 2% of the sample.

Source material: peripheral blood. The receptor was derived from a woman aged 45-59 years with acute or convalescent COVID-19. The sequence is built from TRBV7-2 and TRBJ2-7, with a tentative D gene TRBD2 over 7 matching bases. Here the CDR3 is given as CASSWGLAAYEQYF. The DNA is TGTGCCAGCAGCTGGGGGCTAGCGGCCTACGAGCAGTACTTC.